This T cell receptor beta chain is from a study of siplizumab effects on memory and regulatory T cells. The CDR3 totals 15 residues. The germline V and J ends were trimmed by 7 bases and 1 base, with 16 bases remaining between them. Per the germline V gene, CDR1 is MGHDK and CDR2 is SYGVNS. Assay used: immunoSEQ multiplex PCR; TCRdb lists only in-frame clones, some missing. This sample has some 62,000 clones; approximately 82% occur once, and the top ten carry 3.8%. The clonotype was recovered from a human donor in good health. This chain joins TRBV25-1 and TRBJ1-1, with D unclear. Sequencing was performed on memory CD4+ T cells sorted from blood. The CDR3: CASIQEGGRNTEAFF. CDR3 DNA: TGTGCCAGCATCCAGGAGGGCGGAAGGAACACTGAAGCTTTCTTT.